A single sample is the source of the 27 T cell receptor beta chains below, sequenced in a study of cytomegalovirus exposure and HLA in healthy donors. PCR was performed using 60 Vbeta and 13 Jbeta primers. Repertoires were generated with immunoSEQ multiplex PCR, while TCRdb's copy carries only in-frame clones and drops some. Among some 180,000 clones, more than 75% were seen once, and the ten largest hold approximately 1.4%. Sequencing was performed on PBMCs. The origin of the receptors is a man in his forties in good health and CMV-seronegative.

The chain is built from TRBV7-9 and TRBJ1-1; a possible D gene is TRBD1 (6 bases). Germline CDR1 SEHNR, CDR2 FQNEAQ (reference sequence). V lost 6 bases to trimming and J lost 11 bases, with 16 bases between them. CDR3 length: 12 amino acids. The CDR3 reads CASRNTAGAAFF. The CDR3 bases are TGTGCCAGCAGGAATACAGCGGGGGCGGCTTTCTTT.

The genes are TRBV7-2 and TRBJ2-7, with 10 positions matching TRBD2. With 4 bases clipped from V and 5 bases from J, the junction kept 8 bases outside the gene matches. This CDR3 comprises 15 residues. Germline CDR1 reads SGHTA; CDR2 reads FQGNSA. The DNA for the CDR3 is TGTGCCAGCAGCTCGTATACTAGCGGGATGGACGAGCAGTACTTC. It codes for CASSSYTSGMDEQYF.

This clone showed up just once. The chain is built from TRBV5-4 and TRBJ2-3, with D perhaps matching TRBD2 (5 bases). V was pared by 0 bases and J by 6 bases, with 8 bases between. Germline assignment: CDR1 SGHNT and CDR2 YYREEE (reference sequence). The CDR3 runs 13 residues. The CDR3 coding sequence is TGTGCCAGCAGCTTGGCAGCGGTGGATACGCAGTATTTT. Protein product: CASSLAAVDTQYF. The full variable domain, rest sourced from reference TRBV5-4 and TRBJ2-3, is ETGVTQSPTHLIKTRGQQVTLRCSSQSGHNTVSWYQQALGQGPQFIFQYYREEENGRGNFPPRFSGLQFPNYSSELNVNALELDDSALYLCASSLAAVDTQYFGPGTRLTVL.

The chain combines TRBV5-6 with TRBJ1-1; D is possibly TRBD1 (6 bases). Trimming left V 1 base short and J 9 bases short, with 16 bases between. CDR3 size: 14 residues. CDR1 is SGHDT and CDR2 is YYEEEE in the germline V gene. The CDR3: CASSLRGRGRKAFF. CDR3 in DNA: TGTGCCAGCAGCTTGAGAGGGCGGGGGCGAAAAGCTTTCTTT.

The CDR3 region is CASSPGQGRFETQYF. CDR3 bases: TGTGCCAGCAGCCCTGGACAGGGGCGGTTCGAGACCCAGTACTTC. The chain joins TRBV7-2 to TRBJ2-5, with 9 bases matching TRBD1. V shed 5 bases and J 5 bases; nucleotides not matched to a gene: 9. Germline V lookup: CDR1 SGHTA, CDR2 FQGNSA. The CDR3 totals 15 residues.

This rearrangement joins TRBV4-3 to TRBJ1-2, with D possibly matching TRBD1 (6 bases). The CDR3 is made up of 15 amino acids. The germline V gene has CDR1 LGHNA and CDR2 YSLEER. Trimming stripped 5 bases from V and 2 bases from J, with 15 bases between. The CDR3 protein is CASSVGGRGNYGYTF. For the CDR3, the DNA is TGCGCCAGCAGCGTAGGAGGCAGGGGCAACTATGGCTACACCTTC.

V usage is TRBV19 and J usage is TRBJ1-4; D unclear. Germline V CDR1 and CDR2: LNHDA, SQIVND (reference sequence). This CDR3 has 13 residues. V shed 7 bases and J shed 9 bases, with 15 bases lying between them. Written as DNA, the CDR3 is TGTGCCAGTATGAACCAACTAATGCAAAAACTGTTTTTT. Amino acids: CASMNQLMQKLFF.

The CDR3 DNA sequence: TGTGCCAGCAAAGCGCGGGGGGGCCGAGGGGATGAGCAGTTCTTC. Protein sequence: CASKARGGRGDEQFF. The V gene is TRBV2, the J gene TRBJ2-1, with 9 bases fitting TRBD2. Germline V gene sequence: CDR1 SNHLY, CDR2 FYNNEI. This CDR3 spans 15 amino acids. Losses at the gene ends were 7 bases for V and 8 bases for J; bases not matched to a gene: 12.

In its sample, this clone was seen a few times. This sample also contains other DNA sequences that code for the same CDR3. The gene calls are TRBV27 and TRBJ2-7; perhaps TRBD1 as D (6 bases). The CDR3 covers 14 residues. The V gene lost 6 bases and the J gene lost 2 bases, with 14 bases spanning the gap. From germline, CDR1 is MNHEY and CDR2 SMNVEV (reference sequence). The CDR3 nucleotides are TGTGCCAGCAGCCTTCAGGGGATCCCCTACGAGCAGTACTTC. This sequence encodes CASSLQGIPYEQYF.

CDR3 loop: CASSLVNRRNTEAFF. The CDR3 DNA sequence: TGTGCCAGCAGCTTGGTTAACCGGAGGAACACTGAAGCTTTCTTT. This chain connects TRBV5-6 to TRBJ1-1; D remains unclear. V dropped 0 bases and J dropped 1 base, with 10 bases sitting between them. The CDR3 extends over 15 amino acids. Germline V gene data show CDR1 as SGHDT and CDR2 as YYEEEE. Together with reference TRBV5-6 and TRBJ1-1, the CDR3 gives the full variable domain: DAGVTQSPTHLIKTRGQQVTLRCSPKSGHDTVSWYQQALGQGPQFIFQYYEEEERQRGNFPDRFSGHQFPNYSSELNVNALLLGDSALYLCASSLVNRRNTEAFFGQGTRLTVV.

The chain couples TRBV4-1 to TRBJ2-5; the D gene is possibly TRBD2 (5 bases). Trimming shortened V by 4 bases and J by 5 bases, and 17 bases separated the two germline ends. CDR1 is MGHRA, CDR2 YSYEKL, per germline. This CDR3 contains 15 residues. The CDR3 reads CASSRGGVGPETQYF. The CDR3 DNA sequence: TGCGCCAGCAGCCGAGGAGGAGTGGGCCCGGAGACCCAGTACTTC.

The chain has TRBV4-2 and TRBJ1-1; 7 nucleotides match TRBD1. The CDR3 loop spans 16 amino acids. Trimming removed 0 bases from V and 1 base from J; junction bases left unmatched: 5. Germline assignment: CDR1 LGHNA and CDR2 YNFKEQ. CDR3 DNA: TGTGCCAGCAGCCAAGATGGTAACAGGGGGAACACTGAAGCTTTCTTT. It specifies CASSQDGNRGNTEAFF.

V is TRBV30 and J is TRBJ2-6; 7 bases are shared with TRBD1. Trimming cost V 4 bases and J 1 base; bases outside gene matches: 10. CDR1 and CDR2 (germline): GTSNPN, SVGIG (reference sequence). CDR3 length: 17 amino acids. CDR3 sequence reads: CAWMVKGARSGANVLTF. CDR3 sequence (DNA): TGTGCCTGGATGGTGAAGGGGGCCAGATCTGGGGCCAACGTCCTGACTTTC.

This chain connects TRBV18 to TRBJ2-7; 10 bases fit TRBD1. V shed 5 bases, J shed 7 bases, and the junction held 17 bases outside the gene matches. The CDR3 runs 17 residues. Germline lookup yields CDR1 KGHSH and CDR2 LQKENI. CDR3 protein: CASSSPWGQGPFREQYF. CDR3 bases: TGTGCCAGCTCATCCCCTTGGGGACAGGGGCCCTTTAGGGAGCAGTACTTC.

The chain's CDR3 is CASSQVVSAWRQSYEQYF. The DNA for the CDR3 is TGTGCCAGCAGCCAAGTGGTCTCTGCTTGGAGACAGTCCTACGAGCAGTACTTC. This chain links TRBV14 with TRBJ2-7; TRBD1 is a possible D gene (5 bases). V lost 1 base and J 1 base, leaving 20 bases between the germline ends. The length of the CDR3 is 18 residues. Germline loops: CDR1 SGHDN, CDR2 FVKESK.

The CDR3 spells CASSLGTFLTGLPSSGANVLTF. For the CDR3, the DNA is TGTGCCAGCAGCTTAGGGACCTTCCTTACAGGGCTTCCATCCTCTGGGGCCAACGTCCTGACTTTC. This chain joins TRBV9 and TRBJ2-6; D is perhaps TRBD1 (6 bases). The germline V gene encodes CDR1 SGDLS and CDR2 YYNGEE. CDR3 length equals 22 residues. V gave up 4 bases and J gave up 0 bases, with 29 bases separating them.

The gene calls are TRBV18 and TRBJ1-1; 8 bases agree with TRBD1. CDR1 KGHSH and CDR2 LQKENI come from the germline V gene. With 3 bases clipped from V and 6 bases from J, the junction kept 6 bases outside the gene matches. The CDR3 contains 14 residues. The CDR3 spells CASSPGQGAAEAFF. The CDR3, as DNA: TGTGCCAGCTCACCCGGGCAGGGGGCCGCTGAAGCTTTCTTT.

This chain uses TRBV4-3 with TRBJ2-3; 9 positions agree with TRBD2. The CDR3 loop spans 18 amino acids. Germline CDR1 LGHNA, CDR2 YSLEER. V shed 0 bases and J 3 bases; nucleotides not matched to a gene: 10. The CDR3 spells CASSQDRLAGKVTDTQYF. In DNA form, the CDR3 reads TGCGCCAGCAGCCAAGATAGGCTAGCGGGGAAGGTAACAGATACGCAGTATTTT.

This sequence joins TRBV7-9 and TRBJ1-1, with 8 nucleotides matching TRBD1. The germline CDR1 and CDR2 sequences are SEHNR and FQNEAQ (reference sequence). This CDR3 has 15 residues. The V gene end was trimmed by 8 bases and the J gene end by 1 base; junction bases not matched to a gene: 9. The CDR3 DNA is TGTGCCAGCGGAACAGGGGGTCAGGCGAACACTGAAGCTTTCTTT. Encoded protein: CASGTGGQANTEAFF.

This sequence joins TRBV4-1 and TRBJ2-7, with D perhaps TRBD1 (5 bases). This CDR3 is built from 14 residues. Per germline, CDR1 MGHRA and CDR2 YSYEKL. Trimming stripped 0 bases from V and 3 bases from J, with 9 bases between. The CDR3 nucleotides read TGCGCCAGCAGCCAAGATCCAGGGTACTACGAGCAGTACTTC. This encodes CASSQDPGYYEQYF.

V gene TRBV2 combines with J gene TRBJ2-3; D perhaps matches TRBD2 (6 bases). The V end lost 7 bases, the J end lost 2 bases, and 16 bases lay between the germline ends. The CDR3 contains 15 residues. CDR1 is SNHLY, CDR2 FYNNEI, per germline. Here the CDR3 reads CASNRLEVFTDTQYF. The CDR3 nucleotides read TGTGCCAGCAACCGACTAGAGGTTTTCACAGATACGCAGTATTTT.

V usage is TRBV5-1 and J usage is TRBJ1-6; D not resolved. Germline CDR1 SGHRS, CDR2 YFSETQ. Trimming removed 2 bases at V and 4 bases at J, with 10 bases between. The CDR3 runs to 15 residues. The CDR3 bases are TGCGCCAGCAGCTTAGAGGGCGGATATAATTCACCCCTCCACTTT. Its translation: CASSLEGGYNSPLHF.

Worth noting for this clone: One end of the junction is discordant with germline, which a read error may explain. This chain links TRBV7-7 with TRBJ2-5; possible D gene TRBD2, 6 bases. The CDR3 sequence is 15 residues long. Germline CDR1 SSHAT, CDR2 FNYEAQ (reference sequence). The CDR3 is CASSLGNSGGETQYF. CDR3 sequence (DNA): TGTGCTAGCAGCTTAGGAAATAGCGGAGGGGAGACCCAGTACTTC.

This clone was counted only a few times. This rearrangement joins TRBV28 to TRBJ2-7, with 7 bases that match TRBD1. V shed 1 base and J 5 bases; nucleotides not matched to a gene: 8. The germline V gene has CDR1 MDHEN and CDR2 SYDVKM. CDR3 length: 15 residues. The CDR3 sequence is CASSLSRQGRNEQYF. CDR3 sequence (DNA): TGTGCCAGCAGTTTATCCCGACAGGGTAGAAACGAGCAGTACTTC.

The chain recombines TRBV29-1 with TRBJ2-5; tentative D call: TRBD1 (6 bases). This CDR3 has 13 residues. The V gene lost 0 bases and the J gene lost 4 bases, with 9 bases spanning the gap. The germline CDR1 and CDR2 sequences are SQVTM and ANQGSEA. CDR3 bases: TGCAGCGTTGAAGAGGGGGCGGGAGAGACCCAGTACTTC. Translating it yields CSVEEGAGETQYF.

This clone has only one observation. The V and J genes are TRBV2 and TRBJ1-5; D is unresolved. The V and J ends lost 4 bases and 2 bases respectively, with 6 bases between them. The CDR3 extends over 13 amino acids. Germline-derived CDR1 and CDR2 are SNHLY and FYNNEI. The CDR3 sequence is CASSATGNQPQHF. The CDR3 DNA reads as TGTGCCAGCAGTGCTACAGGCAATCAGCCCCAGCATTTT. The whole variable domain, filled in from reference TRBV2 and TRBJ1-5, reads EPEVTQTPSHQVTQMGQEVILRCVPISNHLYFYWYRQILGQKVEFLVSFYNNEISEKSEIFDDQFSVERPDGSNFTLKIRSTKLEDSAMYFCASSATGNQPQHFGDGTRLSIL.

The chain employs TRBV7-9 and TRBJ1-1; the match to TRBD1 covers 7 bases. This CDR3 spans 17 amino acids. Trimming at V came to 6 bases and at J to 1 base, leaving 14 bases not matched to a gene. Per germline, CDR1 SEHNR and CDR2 FQNEAQ (reference sequence). CDR3 nucleotides: TGTGCCAGCAGTTCCAGGGGAAGGGGGCTTCCGAACACTGAAGCTTTCTTT. It specifies CASSSRGRGLPNTEAFF.